This T cell receptor beta chain was found in a study of cytomegalovirus exposure and HLA in healthy donors. The overall study: In an earlier analysis, 90 million to 120 million unique TCR beta sequences were found from some 200 million T cells. The study's early data release held 80 million to 95 million unique TCRs from HLA-typed donors. Notes on the study in general: It was reported that TCR beta sequences correctly inferred the HLA-A and HLA-B alleles for most subjects. Among the CMV-associated chains, a few were confirmed in vitro as specific for CMV antigens.

In the PCR, 60 Vbeta and 13 Jbeta primers were used. This table comes from immunoSEQ multiplex PCR, and its TCRdb copy is limited to in-frame clones, with some not included. This table has 250,000 or so clones, around 85% appearing once. Germline values: CDR1 MDHEN, CDR2 SYDVKM. The germline V and J ends were trimmed by 5 bases and 4 bases, with 14 bases remaining between them. The CDR3 has 14 residues. In the case of this clone: Antigen: not known.

The genes are TRBV28 and TRBJ1-2; no firm D call. What was sequenced was PBMCs. This receptor was taken from a human donor in good health. CDR3 region: CASSPQRSGYGYTF. The CDR3 DNA reads as TGTGCCAGCAGTCCCCAAAGGAGTGGCTATGGCTACACCTTC.